This record covers a single T cell receptor beta chain. As yet, its antigen is unknown. The data were taken from a study of cytomegalovirus exposure and HLA in healthy donors. Overall study results and limits: Certain sequence variants were highly shared and formed a cluster, and this cluster was likely a sequencing artifact. An analysis was carried out at a later point. It showed that HLA-associated TCR beta chains were more clonally expanded than equally common non-associated chains. Specificity of three CMV-associated chains for CMV antigens was verified in vitro.

The study ran its PCR with 60 Vbeta and 13 Jbeta primers. Using immunoSEQ multiplex PCR, the repertoire was profiled, and TCRdb retains in-frame clones only, with some absent. The repertoire holds more than 85,000 clones, around three quarters seen once, with approximately 1.3% in the top ten. The CDR3 totals 17 residues. Germline CDR1 and CDR2: MGHRA and YSYEKL. V shed 0 bases, J shed 5 bases, and the junction held 10 bases outside the gene matches. The sequenced sample was PBMCs. This chain connects TRBV4-1 to TRBJ2-7; 10 nucleotides line up with TRBD1. The TCR originated in a woman in her 30s in good health and CMV-seronegative. This chain's CDR3 is CASSQDGTGAPNNEQYF. The CDR3 DNA reads as TGCGCCAGCAGCCAAGATGGGACAGGGGCGCCCAACAACGAGCAGTACTTC.